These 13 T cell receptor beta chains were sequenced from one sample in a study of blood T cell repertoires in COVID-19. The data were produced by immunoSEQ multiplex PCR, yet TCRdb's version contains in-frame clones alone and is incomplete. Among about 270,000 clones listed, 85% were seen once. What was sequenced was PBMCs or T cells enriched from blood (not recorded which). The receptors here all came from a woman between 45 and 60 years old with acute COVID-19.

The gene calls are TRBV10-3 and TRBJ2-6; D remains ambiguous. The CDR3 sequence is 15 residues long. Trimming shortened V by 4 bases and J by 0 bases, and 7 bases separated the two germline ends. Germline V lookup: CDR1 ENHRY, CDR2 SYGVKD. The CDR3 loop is CAISGVVSGANVLTF. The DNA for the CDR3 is TGTGCCATCAGTGGTGTAGTCTCTGGGGCCAACGTCCTGACTTTC.

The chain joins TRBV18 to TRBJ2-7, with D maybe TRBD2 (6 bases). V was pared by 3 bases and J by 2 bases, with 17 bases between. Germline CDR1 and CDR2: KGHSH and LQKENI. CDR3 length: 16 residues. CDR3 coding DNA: TGTGCCAGCTCACCTGGGGGAGGCGTTAGCCCCTACGAGCAGTACTTC. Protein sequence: CASSPGGGVSPYEQYF.

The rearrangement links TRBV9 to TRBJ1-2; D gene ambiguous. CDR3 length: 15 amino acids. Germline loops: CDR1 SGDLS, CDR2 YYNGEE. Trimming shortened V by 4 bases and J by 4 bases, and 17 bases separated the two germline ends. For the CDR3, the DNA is TGTGCCAGCAGCTCCTCCCCGGCGGCAGTCTATGGCTACACCTTC. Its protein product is CASSSSPAAVYGYTF. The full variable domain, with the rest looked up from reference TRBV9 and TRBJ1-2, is DSGVTQTPKHLITATGQRVTLRCSPRSGDLSVYWYQQSLDQGLQFLIQYYNGEERAKGNILERFSAQQFPDLHSELNLSSLELGDSALYFCASSSSPAAVYGYTFGSGTRLTVV.

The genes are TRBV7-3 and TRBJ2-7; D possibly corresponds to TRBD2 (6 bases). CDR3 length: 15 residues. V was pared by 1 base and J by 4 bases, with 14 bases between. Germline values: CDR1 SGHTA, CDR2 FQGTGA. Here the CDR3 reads CASSLRGEVAYEQYF. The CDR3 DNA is TGTGCCAGCAGCTTAAGGGGGGAAGTGGCGTACGAGCAGTACTTC.

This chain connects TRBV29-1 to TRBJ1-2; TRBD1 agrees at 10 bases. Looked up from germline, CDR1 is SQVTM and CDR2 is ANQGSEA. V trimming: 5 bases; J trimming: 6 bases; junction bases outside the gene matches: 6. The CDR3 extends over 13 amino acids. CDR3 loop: CSVRDRGSDGYTF. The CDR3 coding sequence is TGCAGCGTTCGGGACAGGGGAAGCGATGGCTACACCTTC.

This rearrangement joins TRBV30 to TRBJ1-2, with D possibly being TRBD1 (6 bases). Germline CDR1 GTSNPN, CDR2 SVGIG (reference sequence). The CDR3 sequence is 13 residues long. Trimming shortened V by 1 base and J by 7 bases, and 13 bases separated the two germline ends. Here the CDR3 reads CAWSGGQRPGYTF. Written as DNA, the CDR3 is TGTGCCTGGAGTGGCGGACAGCGTCCTGGCTACACCTTC.

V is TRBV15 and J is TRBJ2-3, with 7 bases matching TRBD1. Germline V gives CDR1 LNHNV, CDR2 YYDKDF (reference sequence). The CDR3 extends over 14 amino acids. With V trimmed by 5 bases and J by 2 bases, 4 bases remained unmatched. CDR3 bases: TGTGCCACCAGCCGAGGGACAGTCACAGATACGCAGTATTTT. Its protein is CATSRGTVTDTQYF.

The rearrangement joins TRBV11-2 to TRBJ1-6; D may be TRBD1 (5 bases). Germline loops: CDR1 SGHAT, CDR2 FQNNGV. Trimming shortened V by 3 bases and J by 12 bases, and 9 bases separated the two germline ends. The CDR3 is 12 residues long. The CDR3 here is CASSFGGGPLHF. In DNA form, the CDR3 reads TGTGCCAGCAGCTTCGGGGGAGGACCCCTCCACTTT.

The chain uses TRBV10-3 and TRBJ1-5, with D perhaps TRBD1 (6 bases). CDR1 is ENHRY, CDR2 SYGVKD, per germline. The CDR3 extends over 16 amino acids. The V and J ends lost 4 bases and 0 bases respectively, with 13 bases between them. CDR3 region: CAISAGGAYSNQPQHF. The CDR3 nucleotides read TGTGCCATCAGTGCGGGGGGGGCCTATAGCAATCAGCCCCAGCATTTT.

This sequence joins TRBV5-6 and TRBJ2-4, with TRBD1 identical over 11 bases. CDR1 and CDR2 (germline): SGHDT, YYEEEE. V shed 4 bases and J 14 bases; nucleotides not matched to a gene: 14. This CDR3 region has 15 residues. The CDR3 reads CASSRTYRDRGEEYF. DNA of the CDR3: TGTGCCAGCAGCCGAACTTACCGGGACAGGGGGGAAGAGTACTTC. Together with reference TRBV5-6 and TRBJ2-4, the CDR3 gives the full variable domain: DAGVTQSPTHLIKTRGQQVTLRCSPKSGHDTVSWYQQALGQGPQFIFQYYEEEERQRGNFPDRFSGHQFPNYSSELNVNALLLGDSALYLCASSRTYRDRGEEYFGAGTRLSVL.

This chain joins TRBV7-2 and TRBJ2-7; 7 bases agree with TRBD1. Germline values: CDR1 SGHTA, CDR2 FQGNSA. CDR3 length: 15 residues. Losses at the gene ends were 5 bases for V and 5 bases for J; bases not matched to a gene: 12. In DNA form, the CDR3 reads TGTGCCAGCAGCACCCCGTTGACAGGGTTCCACGAGCAGTACTTC. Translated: CASSTPLTGFHEQYF. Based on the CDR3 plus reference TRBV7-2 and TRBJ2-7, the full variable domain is GAGVSQSPSNKVTEKGKDVELRCDPISGHTALYWYRQSLGQGLEFLIYFQGNSAPDKSGLPSDRFSAERTGGSVSTLTIQRTQQEDSAVYLCASSTPLTGFHEQYFGPGTRLTVT.

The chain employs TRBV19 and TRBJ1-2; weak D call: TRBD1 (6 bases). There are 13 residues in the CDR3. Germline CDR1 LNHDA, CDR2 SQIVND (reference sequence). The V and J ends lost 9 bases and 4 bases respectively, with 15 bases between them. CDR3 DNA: TGTGCCAGCCGGGACACCAATTCCTATGGCTACACCTTC. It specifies CASRDTNSYGYTF.

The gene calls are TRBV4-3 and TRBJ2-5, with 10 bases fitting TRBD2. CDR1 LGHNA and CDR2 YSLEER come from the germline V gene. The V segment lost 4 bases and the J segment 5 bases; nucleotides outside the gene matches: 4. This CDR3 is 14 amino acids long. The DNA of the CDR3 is TGCGCCAGCAGCCTCAGCGGGGGGGATGAGACCCAGTACTTC. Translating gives CASSLSGGDETQYF.